The 27 T cell receptor beta chains below all came from one sample that was sequenced in a study of control samples from healthy donors and cancer patients. Clones were sequenced by immunoSEQ multiplex PCR, and TCRdb holds only the in-frame ones, with some missing. The sample yields 40,000 to 45,000 clones, more than 65% seen once. The sequenced sample was formalin-fixed, paraffin-embedded tissue. The receptor source for this set is a male donor with melanoma.

The chain carries TRBV5-1 and TRBJ2-7, with D maybe TRBD1 (7 bases). Germline V gives CDR1 SGHRS, CDR2 YFSETQ. V was trimmed by 4 bases and J by 3 bases, leaving 11 bases between them. The CDR3 is 13 amino acids. DNA of the CDR3: TGCGCCAGCAGCGGCGGGACAGACTACGAGCAGTACTTC. Its protein is CASSGGTDYEQYF.

The chain is built from TRBV7-9 and TRBJ2-7; 10 positions agree with TRBD1. CDR1 is SEHNR, CDR2 FQNEAQ, per germline (reference sequence). With V trimmed by 6 bases and J by 4 bases, 9 bases remained unmatched. CDR3 length equals 15 residues. The CDR3 spells CASRQAGTGVYEQYF. DNA for the CDR3: TGTGCCAGCAGACAGGCCGGGACAGGGGTTTACGAGCAGTACTTC.

The chain carries TRBV6-2 or TRBV6-3 and TRBJ2-7; D possibly uses TRBD1 or TRBD2 (5 bases each). The CDR3 loop spans 18 amino acids. Trimming cost V 2 bases and J 6 bases, with 26 bases left between them. Per germline, CDR1 MNHEY and CDR2 SVGEGT. CDR3 in amino acids: CASSYRSVPPGTLIEQYF. The CDR3 DNA follows: TGTGCCAGCAGTTACCGTTCCGTGCCACCCGGGACCCTAATCGAGCAGTACTTC.

The rearrangement joins TRBV28 to TRBJ2-5; 8 bases map to TRBD1. Germline V gene data show CDR1 as MDHEN and CDR2 as SYDVKM. CDR3 length: 15 residues. The V and J ends lost 5 bases and 4 bases, in that order; junction bases with no gene match: 9. This CDR3 reads CASSPSDRVGETQYF. CDR3 coding DNA: TGTGCCAGCAGTCCTTCGGACAGGGTTGGAGAGACCCAGTACTTC.

This clone qualifies as medium-sized. V usage is TRBV10-3 and J usage is TRBJ2-2; D remains ambiguous. V lost 6 bases and J lost 1, with 3 bases in between. The CDR3 covers 12 residues. Germline V gene sequence: CDR1 ENHRY, CDR2 SYGVKD. The CDR3 bases are TGTGCCATCAGGCAGAACACCGGGGAGCTGTTTTTT. Its translation is CAIRQNTGELFF.

The rearrangement uses TRBV2 and TRBJ2-2; 9 bases match TRBD1. There are 17 residues in the CDR3. Trimming at V came to 2 bases and at J to 2 bases, leaving 6 bases not matched to a gene. In germline, CDR1 is SNHLY, CDR2 FYNNEI. The CDR3: CASSERDREPNTGELFF. The CDR3 DNA follows: TGTGCCAGCAGTGAAAGGGACAGGGAACCTAACACCGGGGAGCTGTTTTTT. The full variable domain, its missing parts supplied by reference TRBV2 and TRBJ2-2, is EPEVTQTPSHQVTQMGQEVILRCVPISNHLYFYWYRQILGQKVEFLVSFYNNEISEKSEIFDDQFSVERPDGSNFTLKIRSTKLEDSAMYFCASSERDREPNTGELFFGEGSRLTVL.

Here the CDR3 reads CASSLVGQGFGYTF. The CDR3 nucleotides read TGTGCCAGCAGCTTGGTGGGGCAGGGCTTTGGCTACACCTTC. V and J are TRBV5-4 and TRBJ1-2; maybe TRBD1 (5 bases). The V gene's germline CDR1 is SGHNT and CDR2 YYREEE (reference sequence). Trimming removed 0 bases at V and 7 bases at J, with 13 bases between. This CDR3 is built from 14 residues.

A few counts support this clone. This chain links TRBV14 with TRBJ1-4, with D tentatively TRBD1 (6 bases). CDR1 is SGHDN, CDR2 FVKESK, per germline. The CDR3 runs to 16 residues. Trimming pared 4 bases from V and 7 bases from J, leaving 19 bases between. For the CDR3, the DNA is TGTGCCAGCAGCCCCAGGGGAGGGCTAACGGGTGAAAAACTGTTTTTT. It yields the protein CASSPRGGLTGEKLFF.

In nucleotides, the CDR3 is TGTGCCAGCAGCTTCCAACAAATTTCCTACGAGCAGTACTTC. Residues: CASSFQQISYEQYF. The rearrangement uses TRBV7-2 and TRBJ2-7; D is unresolved. V was pared by 3 bases and J by 1 base, with 10 bases between. The CDR3 is made up of 14 amino acids. Per germline, CDR1 SGHTA and CDR2 FQGNSA.

V usage is TRBV15 and J usage is TRBJ2-7; 12 nucleotides agree with TRBD1. V shed 3 bases, J shed 5 bases, and the junction held 8 bases outside the gene matches. Germline V CDR1 and CDR2: LNHNV, YYDKDF (reference sequence). The CDR3 covers 16 residues. CDR3 loop: CATSRGGGQGANEQYF. The CDR3 DNA follows: TGTGCCACCAGCAGGGGTGGGGGACAGGGGGCAAACGAGCAGTACTTC.

The chain recombines TRBV6-1 with TRBJ2-7; 9 bases are a match to TRBD1. V was pared by 1 base and J by 12 bases, with 7 bases of the junction left unmatched. CDR3 length equals 13 residues. Germline assignment: CDR1 MNHNS and CDR2 SASEGT. For the CDR3, the DNA is TGTGCCAGCAGTGAAGTAACAGGGGGCGTGTGGTACTTC. As protein: CASSEVTGGVWYF.

This chain connects TRBV3-1 (or the pseudogene TRBV3-2) to TRBJ2-7; perhaps TRBD2 as D (5 bases). V was cut by 1 base and J by 1 base, with 8 bases left in between. The CDR3 covers 14 residues. Germline V gene data show CDR1 as LGHDT and CDR2 as YNNKEL (reference sequence). CDR3 in amino acids: CASSQGSGSYEQYF. In DNA, the CDR3 is TGTGCCAGCAGCCAAGGCAGCGGTTCCTACGAGCAGTACTTC.

Remarks on this clone: An end of the junction differs from the germline gene, which may be a read error. This chain links TRBV7-7 with TRBJ2-2; D perhaps matches TRBD2 (5 bases). The germline CDR1 and CDR2 sequences are SSHAT and FNYEAQ (reference sequence). The CDR3 has 13 amino acids. In DNA, the CDR3 is TGTGCTAGCAGCCCGCGGGTCACCGGGGAGCTGTTTTTT. It encodes CASSPRVTGELFF.

The CDR3 nucleotides read TGTGCCAGCAGGAGGGCAGGGGCAGCAGATACGCAGTATTTT. Its protein is CASRRAGAADTQYF. This chain connects TRBV7-9 to TRBJ2-3, with D tentatively TRBD1 (6 bases). The CDR3 spans 14 residues. Trimming cost V 6 bases and J 4 bases, with 14 bases left between them. Germline V gene lookup returns CDR1 SEHNR and CDR2 FQNEAQ (reference sequence).

V and J are TRBV5-1 and TRBJ2-3; no definite D call. The CDR3 is 11 amino acids. Germline V gene data show CDR1 as SGHRS and CDR2 as YFSETQ. V lost 2 bases and J 5 bases, leaving 3 bases between the germline ends. CDR3 residues: CASSFEDTQYF. The DNA of the CDR3 is TGCGCCAGCAGCTTTGAAGATACGCAGTATTTT.

This clone was counted between two and nine times. The chain combines TRBV5-1 with TRBJ2-1; D is perhaps TRBD2 (5 bases). Germline CDR1 is SGHRS and CDR2 is YFSETQ. The CDR3 contains 13 residues. V gave up 4 bases and J gave up 10 bases, with 15 bases separating them. In DNA form, the CDR3 reads TGCGCCAGCAGCCCCCGGGTGTCGGGGGAGCAGTTCTTC. Encoded protein: CASSPRVSGEQFF.

This chain links TRBV18 with TRBJ1-6; 8 nucleotides line up with TRBD1. The CDR3 has 14 amino acids. Trimming took 5 bases from V and 7 from J; bases not matched to a gene: 4. CDR1 and CDR2 from the germline V gene are KGHSH and LQKENI. CDR3 nucleotides: TGTGCCAGCTCAACTACAGGGGGGAATTCACCCCTCCACTTT. Its protein is CASSTTGGNSPLHF.

The chain joins TRBV10-2 to TRBJ2-7, with 12 bases lining up with TRBD2. Trimming cost V 6 bases and J 4 bases; bases outside gene matches: 7. The V gene's germline CDR1 is WSHSY and CDR2 SAAADI. The CDR3 totals 15 residues. The CDR3 DNA follows: TGCGCCAGCAGGACTAGCGGGAGCTGGGGTTACGAGCAGTACTTC. This encodes CASRTSGSWGYEQYF.

J is TRBJ2-4 and V is TRBV24-1; unclear D gene. CDR3 length: 14 residues. V lost 4 bases and J lost 9, with 15 bases in between. Germline assignment: CDR1 KGHDR and CDR2 SFDVKD. The CDR3 nucleotides are TGTGCCACCAGTGACCCTCTAGGGTTCGGCATTCAGTACTTC. Residues: CATSDPLGFGIQYF.

J is TRBJ2-3 and V is TRBV6-5, with a weak D call TRBD1 (6 bases). V lost 5 bases and J 9 bases, leaving 12 bases between the germline ends. This CDR3 has 12 amino acids. The germline gives CDR1 MNHEY, CDR2 SVGAGI. CDR3 residues: CASSPNRDTQYF. In nucleotides, the CDR3 is TGTGCCAGCAGTCCCAACAGGGACACGCAGTATTTT.

This chain joins TRBV28 and TRBJ1-6, with 9 bases identical to TRBD1. Germline CDR1 and CDR2: MDHEN and SYDVKM. The V gene end was trimmed by 1 base and the J gene end by 4 bases; junction bases not matched to a gene: 8. The CDR3 length is 18 residues. CDR3 in amino acids: CASSLLQGARGYNSPLHF. The CDR3 coding sequence is TGTGCCAGCAGTTTATTACAGGGGGCAAGAGGGTATAATTCACCCCTCCACTTT.

This chain links TRBV3-1 (or the pseudogene TRBV3-2) with TRBJ2-2; D may be TRBD1 or TRBD2 (5 bases each). V was shortened by 1 base and J by 3 bases, with 6 bases between the two germline ends. The CDR3 covers 14 residues. The germline V gene encodes CDR1 LGHDT and CDR2 YNNKEL (reference sequence). The CDR3 sequence is CASSQAGHTGELFF. CDR3 DNA sequence: TGTGCCAGCAGCCAAGCGGGACACACCGGGGAGCTGTTTTTT.

The chain combines TRBV18 with TRBJ2-2, with a tentative D call TRBD2 (5 bases). From germline, CDR1 is KGHSH and CDR2 LQKENI. CDR3 length: 15 amino acids. V lost 3 bases to trimming and J lost 4 bases, with 12 bases between them. This CDR3 is CASSPPPGSTGELFF. The CDR3 DNA is TGTGCCAGCTCACCTCCCCCGGGGAGCACCGGGGAGCTGTTTTTT.

For the CDR3, the DNA is TGCGCCAGCAGCCGGACCCCCCTGTCAGGTCAGGGTGATAATTCACCCCTCCACTTT. It encodes CASSRTPLSGQGDNSPLHF. This chain uses TRBV4-1 with TRBJ1-6; tentative D call: TRBD1 (5 bases). The CDR3 loop spans 19 amino acids. Germline V gives CDR1 MGHRA, CDR2 YSYEKL. With 4 bases removed from V and 5 bases from J, the gap between germline ends came to 24 bases.

The chain links TRBV21-1 to TRBJ1-1; the table's TRBD1 call for D was not verified on the DNA. TRBV21-1 is an annotated pseudogene. The CDR3 totals 12 residues. CDR3 nucleotide sequence: TGTGCCAGCAGCAAAGTCCAGGCTGAAGCTTTCTTT. Protein sequence: CASSKVQAEAFF.

This clone is a singleton in its sample. The chain uses TRBV15 and TRBJ2-7; the D gene is possibly TRBD1 (6 bases). The CDR3 totals 13 residues. The V gene lost 1 base and the J gene lost 5 bases, with 9 bases spanning the gap. Per germline, CDR1 LNHNV and CDR2 YYDKDF (reference sequence). The CDR3 DNA reads TGTGCCACCAGCAGAGTTACAGGGAACGAGCAGTACTTC. Residues: CATSRVTGNEQYF.

The chain employs TRBV28 and TRBJ2-5; D gene ambiguous. The CDR3 is made up of 15 amino acids. Trimming took off 7 bases at V and 1 base at J, with 16 bases between the two ends. CDR1 and CDR2 (germline): MDHEN, SYDVKM. CDR3 nucleotides: TGTGCCAGCACCCCAAGTGGACGGGCCCAAGAGACCCAGTACTTC. This sequence encodes CASTPSGRAQETQYF.